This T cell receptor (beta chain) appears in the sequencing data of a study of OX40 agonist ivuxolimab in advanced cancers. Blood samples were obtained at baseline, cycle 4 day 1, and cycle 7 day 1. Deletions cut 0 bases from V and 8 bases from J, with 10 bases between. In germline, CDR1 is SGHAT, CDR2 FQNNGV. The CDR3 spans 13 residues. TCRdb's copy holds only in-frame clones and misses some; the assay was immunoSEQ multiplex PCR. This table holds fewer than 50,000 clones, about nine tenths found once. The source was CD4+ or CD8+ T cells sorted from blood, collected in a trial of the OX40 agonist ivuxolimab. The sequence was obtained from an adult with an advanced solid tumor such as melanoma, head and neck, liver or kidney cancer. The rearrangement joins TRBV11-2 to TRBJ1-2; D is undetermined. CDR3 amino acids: CASSLDLGRGYTF. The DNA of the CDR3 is TGTGCCAGCAGCTTAGACCTGGGCAGGGGCTACACCTTC.